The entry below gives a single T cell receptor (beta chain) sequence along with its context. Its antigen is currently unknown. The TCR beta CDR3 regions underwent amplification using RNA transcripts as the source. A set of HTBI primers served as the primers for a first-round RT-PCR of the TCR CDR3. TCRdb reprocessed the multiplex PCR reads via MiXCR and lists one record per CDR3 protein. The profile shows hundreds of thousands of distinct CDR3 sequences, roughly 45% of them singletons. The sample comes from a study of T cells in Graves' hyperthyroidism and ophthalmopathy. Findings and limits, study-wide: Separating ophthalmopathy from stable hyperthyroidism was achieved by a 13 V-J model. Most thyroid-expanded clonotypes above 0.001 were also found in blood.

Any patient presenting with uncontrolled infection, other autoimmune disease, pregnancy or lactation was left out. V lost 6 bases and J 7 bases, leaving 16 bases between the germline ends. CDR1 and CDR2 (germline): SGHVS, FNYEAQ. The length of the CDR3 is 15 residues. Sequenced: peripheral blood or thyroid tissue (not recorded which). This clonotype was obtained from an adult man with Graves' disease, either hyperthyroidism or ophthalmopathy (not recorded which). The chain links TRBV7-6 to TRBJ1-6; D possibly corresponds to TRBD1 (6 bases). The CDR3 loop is CASSLYVQGNSPLHF. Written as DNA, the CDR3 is TGTGCCAGCAGTTTATATGTTCAGGGGAATTCACCCCTCCACTTT. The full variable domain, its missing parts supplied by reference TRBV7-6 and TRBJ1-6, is GAGVSQSPRYKVTKRGQDVALRCDPISGHVSLYWYRQALGQGPEFLTYFNYEAQQDKSGLPNDRFSAERPEGSISTLTIQRTEQRDSAMYRCASSLYVQGNSPLHFGNGTRLTVT.